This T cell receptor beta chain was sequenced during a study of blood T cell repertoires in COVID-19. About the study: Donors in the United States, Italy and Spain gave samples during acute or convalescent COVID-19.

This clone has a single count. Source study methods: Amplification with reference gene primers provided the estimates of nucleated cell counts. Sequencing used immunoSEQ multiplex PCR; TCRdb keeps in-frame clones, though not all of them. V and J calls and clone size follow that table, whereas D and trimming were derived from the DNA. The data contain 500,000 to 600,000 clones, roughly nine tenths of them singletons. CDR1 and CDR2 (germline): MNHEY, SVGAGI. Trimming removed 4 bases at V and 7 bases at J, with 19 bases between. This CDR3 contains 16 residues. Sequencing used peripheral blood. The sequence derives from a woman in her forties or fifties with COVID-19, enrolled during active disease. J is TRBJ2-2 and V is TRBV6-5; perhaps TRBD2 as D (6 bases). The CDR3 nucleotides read TGTGCCAGCAGTTTAACGGGACTCCTCGTAGACGGGGAGCTGTTTTTT. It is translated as CASSLTGLLVDGELFF.